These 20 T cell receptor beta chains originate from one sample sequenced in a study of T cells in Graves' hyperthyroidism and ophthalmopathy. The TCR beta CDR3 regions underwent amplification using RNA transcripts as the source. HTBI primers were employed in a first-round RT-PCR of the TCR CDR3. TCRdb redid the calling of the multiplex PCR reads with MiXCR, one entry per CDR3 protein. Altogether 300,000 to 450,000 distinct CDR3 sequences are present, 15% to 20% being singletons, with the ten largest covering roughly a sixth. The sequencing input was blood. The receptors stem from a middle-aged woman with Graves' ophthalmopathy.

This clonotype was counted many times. The CDR3 coding sequence is TGTGCCAGCAGTCTCAACCGGGGGCGCGACTATGGCTACACCTTC. Its translation is CASSLNRGRDYGYTF. V usage is TRBV12-3 or TRBV12-4 and J usage is TRBJ1-2, with a tentative D call TRBD1 (6 bases). V shed 5 bases and J shed 3 bases, with 16 bases lying between them. The CDR3 is made up of 15 amino acids.

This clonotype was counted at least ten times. Written as DNA, the CDR3 is TGTGCCAGCACCCCCCAGGCTGTCACTGAAGCTTTCTTT. Translation: CASTPQAVTEAFF. The chain is built from TRBV6-2 or TRBV6-3 and TRBJ1-1; no definite D call. Trimming removed 7 bases from V and 4 bases from J, with 13 bases in between. This CDR3 contains 13 residues. Germline CDR1 is MNHEY and CDR2 is SVGEGT.

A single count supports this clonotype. CDR3 sequence: CASSSTAAQYF. Here the CDR3 DNA reads TGTGCCAGCAGTTCTACGGCGGCGCAGTACTTC. The J gene is TRBJ2-7, the V gene TRBV12-3 or TRBV12-4, with no clear D. The CDR3 contains 11 residues. The V end was cut by 4 bases, the J end by 9 bases, with 10 bases between.

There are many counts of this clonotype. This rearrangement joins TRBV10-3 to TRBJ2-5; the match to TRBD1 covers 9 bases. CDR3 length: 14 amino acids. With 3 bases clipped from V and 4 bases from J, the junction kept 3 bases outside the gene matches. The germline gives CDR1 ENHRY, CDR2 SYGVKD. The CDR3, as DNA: TGTGCCATCAGTGACAGACAGGGGGGAGAGACCCAGTACTTC. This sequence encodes CAISDRQGGETQYF.

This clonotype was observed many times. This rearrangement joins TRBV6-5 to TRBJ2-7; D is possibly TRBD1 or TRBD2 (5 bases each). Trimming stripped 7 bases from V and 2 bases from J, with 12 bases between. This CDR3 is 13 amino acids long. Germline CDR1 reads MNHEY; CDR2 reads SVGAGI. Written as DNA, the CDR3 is TGTGCCAGCAACCGGGACGGTCCCTACGAGCAGTACTTC. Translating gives CASNRDGPYEQYF.

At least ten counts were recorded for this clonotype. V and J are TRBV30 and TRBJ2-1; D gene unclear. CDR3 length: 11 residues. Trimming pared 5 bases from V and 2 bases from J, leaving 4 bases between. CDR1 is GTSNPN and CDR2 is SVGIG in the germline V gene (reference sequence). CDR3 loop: CAWAAYNEQFF. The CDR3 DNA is TGTGCCTGGGCTGCCTACAATGAGCAGTTCTTC.

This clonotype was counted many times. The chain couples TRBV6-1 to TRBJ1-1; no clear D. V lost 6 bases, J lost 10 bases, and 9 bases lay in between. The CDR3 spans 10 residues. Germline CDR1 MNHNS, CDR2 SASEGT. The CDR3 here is CASSEIGAFF. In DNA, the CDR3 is TGTGCCAGCAGCGAGATCGGAGCTTTCTTT.

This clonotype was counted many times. The CDR3 DNA sequence: TGTGCCTGGACGACATCAGGAAACACCATATATTTT. Translation gives CAWTTSGNTIYF. The chain couples TRBV30 to TRBJ1-3; D call uncertain. Germline loops: CDR1 GTSNPN, CDR2 SVGIG (reference sequence). The CDR3 has 12 amino acids. The germline V and J ends were trimmed by 4 bases and 4 bases, with 8 bases remaining between them.

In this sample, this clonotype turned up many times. CDR3 sequence reads: CASSQELRELFSEQFF. DNA of the CDR3: TGTGCCAGCAGCCAAGAGTTGCGGGAGCTTTTTTCTGAGCAGTTCTTC. This chain links TRBV3-1 with TRBJ2-1; 7 nucleotides align to TRBD2. V lost 0 bases to trimming and J lost 9 bases; unmatched junction nucleotides: 11. Per the germline V gene, CDR1 is LGHDT and CDR2 is YNNKEL (reference sequence). CDR3 length: 16 residues.

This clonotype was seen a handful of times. The chain's CDR3 is CASKADGNQETQYF. In nucleotides, the CDR3 is TGTGCCAGCAAGGCGGACGGGAACCAAGAGACCCAGTACTTC. The V gene is TRBV12-3 or TRBV12-4, the J gene TRBJ2-5; D possibly corresponds to TRBD2 (5 bases). This CDR3 comprises 14 residues. V gave up 7 bases and J gave up 0 bases, with 12 bases separating them.

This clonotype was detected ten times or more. The CDR3 nucleotides are TGTGCCAGCAGTGAATCCAGGGGCGGCGGCTACACCTTC. This translates into CASSESRGGGYTF. The chain joins TRBV6-1 to TRBJ1-2; D possibly corresponds to TRBD1 (6 bases). The CDR3 is 13 residues long. Germline CDR1 reads MNHNS; CDR2 reads SASEGT. The V and J ends lost 2 bases and 8 bases respectively, with 12 bases between them.

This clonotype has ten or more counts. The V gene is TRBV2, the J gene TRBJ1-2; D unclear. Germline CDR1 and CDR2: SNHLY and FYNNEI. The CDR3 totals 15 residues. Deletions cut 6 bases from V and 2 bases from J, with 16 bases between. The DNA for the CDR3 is TGTGCCAGCAGGACCTTCCGGTTACAGAACTATGGCTACACCTTC. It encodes CASRTFRLQNYGYTF. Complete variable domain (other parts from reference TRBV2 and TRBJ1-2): EPEVTQTPSHQVTQMGQEVILRCVPISNHLYFYWYRQILGQKVEFLVSFYNNEISEKSEIFDDQFSVERPDGSNFTLKIRSTKLEDSAMYFCASRTFRLQNYGYTFGSGTRLTVV.

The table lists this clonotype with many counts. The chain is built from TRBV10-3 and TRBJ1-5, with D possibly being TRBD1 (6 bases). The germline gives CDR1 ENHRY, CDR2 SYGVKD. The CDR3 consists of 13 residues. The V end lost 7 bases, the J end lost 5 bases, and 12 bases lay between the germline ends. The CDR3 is CAINGGRDQPQHF. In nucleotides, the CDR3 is TGTGCCATCAATGGGGGGCGCGATCAGCCCCAGCATTTT.

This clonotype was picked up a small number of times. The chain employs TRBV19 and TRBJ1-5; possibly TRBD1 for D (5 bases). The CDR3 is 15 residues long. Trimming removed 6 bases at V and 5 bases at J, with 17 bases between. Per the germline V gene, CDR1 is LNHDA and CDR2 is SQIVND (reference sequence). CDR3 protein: CASRRGGTEHQPQHF. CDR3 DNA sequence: TGTGCCAGTAGGAGAGGAGGGACGGAGCATCAGCCCCAGCATTTT.

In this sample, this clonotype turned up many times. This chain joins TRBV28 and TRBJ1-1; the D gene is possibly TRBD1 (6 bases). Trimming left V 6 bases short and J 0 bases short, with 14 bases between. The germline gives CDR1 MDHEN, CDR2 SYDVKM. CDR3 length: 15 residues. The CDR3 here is CASSRGTTMNTEAFF. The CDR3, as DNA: TGTGCCAGCAGCCGCGGGACAACGATGAACACTGAAGCTTTCTTT.

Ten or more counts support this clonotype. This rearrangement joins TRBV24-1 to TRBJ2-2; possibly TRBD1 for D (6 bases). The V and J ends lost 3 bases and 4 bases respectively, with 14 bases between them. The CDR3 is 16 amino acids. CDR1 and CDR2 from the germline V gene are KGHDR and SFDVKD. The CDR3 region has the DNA TGTGCCACCAGTGATCCGGGGCCAGGGGTCACCGGGGAGCTGTTTTTT. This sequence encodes CATSDPGPGVTGELFF.

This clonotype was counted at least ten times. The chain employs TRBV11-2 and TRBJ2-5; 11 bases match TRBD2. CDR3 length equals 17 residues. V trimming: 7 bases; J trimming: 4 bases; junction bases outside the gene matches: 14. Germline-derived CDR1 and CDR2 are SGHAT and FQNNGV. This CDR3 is CASIQTSGVPPGETQYF. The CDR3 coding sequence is TGTGCCAGCATCCAGACTAGCGGGGTGCCTCCGGGAGAGACCCAGTACTTC.

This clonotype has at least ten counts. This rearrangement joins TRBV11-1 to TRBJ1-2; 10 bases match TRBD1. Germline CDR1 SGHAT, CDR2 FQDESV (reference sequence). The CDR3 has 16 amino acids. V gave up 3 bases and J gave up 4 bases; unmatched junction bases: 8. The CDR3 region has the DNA TGTGCCAGCAGCTTGTCACGGACAGGGGGTGGCTATGGCTACACCTTC. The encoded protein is CASSLSRTGGGYGYTF.

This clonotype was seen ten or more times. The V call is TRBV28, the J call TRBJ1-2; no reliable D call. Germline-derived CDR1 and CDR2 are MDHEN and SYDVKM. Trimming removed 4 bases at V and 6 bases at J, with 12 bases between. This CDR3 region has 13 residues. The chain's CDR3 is CASSSPWPDGYTF. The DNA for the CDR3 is TGTGCCAGCAGTTCCCCCTGGCCGGATGGCTACACCTTC.

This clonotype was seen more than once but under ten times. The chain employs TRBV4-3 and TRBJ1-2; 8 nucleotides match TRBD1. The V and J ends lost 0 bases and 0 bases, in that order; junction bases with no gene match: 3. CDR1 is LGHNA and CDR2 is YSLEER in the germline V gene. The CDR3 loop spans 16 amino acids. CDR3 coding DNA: TGCGCCAGCAGCCAAGACCAGGACAGGGCTAACTATGGCTACACCTTC. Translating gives CASSQDQDRANYGYTF.